The rows below give T cell receptor beta chains drawn from one sample of a study of beta chain features in type 1 diabetes. TCRdb keeps only in-frame clones here, not all; method: immunoSEQ multiplex PCR. The repertoire holds 400,000 or so clones, with approximately 12% as singletons. Input material: naive CD4+ T cells from blood. The receptors shown here come from a young woman with type 1 diabetes. Each CDR3 is given with its conserved first and last residue. The order of the fields is clone size, J gene, V gene, CDR3 protein. A clone size is listed for some rows: how often the clone was seen (once, few, many), or a class if it is expanded.

few,TRBJ1-4,TRBV27,CASSLPGARGKLFF
few,TRBJ1-1,TRBV29-1,CSGAGRMDTEAFF
.,TRBJ2-5,TRBV7-8,CASSLWLKRETQYF
.,TRBJ2-6,TRBV4-3,CASSQGDYSGANVLTF
.,TRBJ2-3,TRBV29-1,CSARTSGTSSFTDTQYF
few,TRBJ2-3,TRBV29-1,CSVEDPGQGQYF
.,TRBJ2-6,TRBV11-2,CASSRAGANVLTF
.,TRBJ1-2,TRBV5-1,CASSVGTDYGYTF
.,TRBJ2-7,TRBV7-2,CASSLGTAEQYF
.,TRBJ2-5,TRBV28,CASSPYSGRGQETQYF
.,TRBJ2-4,TRBV29-1,CSVGPSGKEFQYF